The 30 T cell receptor beta chains given below trace back to one sample, sequenced in a study of control samples from healthy donors and cancer patients. Libraries were prepared by immunoSEQ multiplex PCR; TCRdb keeps only in-frame clonotypes and omits some of them. The table includes 95,000 to 120,000 clones, around four fifths detected once. The sequencing input was blood. These receptors all stem from a man younger than 35 in good health.

The chain combines TRBV7-9 with TRBJ1-1, with TRBD1 matching over 7 bases. CDR3 length equals 15 residues. J gave up 1 base and V 2 bases, and 4 bases lay outside the gene matches. Germline loops: CDR1 SEHNR, CDR2 FQNEAQ (reference sequence). The CDR3 bases are TGTGCCAGCAGCTTATTACAGGGGAGGAACACTGAAGCTTTCTTT. Its translation: CASSLLQGRNTEAFF.

V gene TRBV5-6 combines with J gene TRBJ2-7; TRBD2 agrees at 10 bases. CDR1 and CDR2 from the germline V gene are SGHDT and YYEEEE. V lost 3 bases to trimming and J lost 2 bases; unmatched junction nucleotides: 8. CDR3 length: 16 residues. The CDR3 DNA reads as TGTGCCAGCAGCTCGACGACTAGCGGGCTACCCTACGAGCAGTACTTC. Translating it yields CASSSTTSGLPYEQYF.

This clone was observed a handful of times. The chain couples TRBV7-8 to TRBJ1-6, with a tentative D call TRBD1 (5 bases). The CDR3 contains 14 residues. Germline CDR1 and CDR2: SGHVS and FQNEAQ. V lost 4 bases, J lost 3 bases, and 7 bases lay in between. CDR3 sequence (DNA): TGTGCCAGCAGCTCCGACAGCTATAATTCACCCCTCCACTTT. This encodes CASSSDSYNSPLHF.

The V and J genes are TRBV18 and TRBJ2-3, with D unclear. The V gene's germline CDR1 is KGHSH and CDR2 LQKENI. The CDR3 spans 16 residues. Trimming pared 1 base from V and 2 bases from J, leaving 13 bases between. The CDR3 nucleotides are TGTGCCAGCTCACCACGAAAAATCGAGATCACAGATACGCAGTATTTT. Protein: CASSPRKIEITDTQYF.

V gene TRBV6-2 or TRBV6-3 combines with J gene TRBJ2-2; TRBD1 aligns across 11 bases. After removal of 2 bases from V and 3 bases from J, the junction contained 8 bases not matched to a gene. The germline gives CDR1 MNHEY, CDR2 SVGEGT. CDR3 length equals 18 residues. The CDR3 is CASSYPSDRGLDTGELFF. The CDR3, as DNA: TGTGCCAGCAGTTACCCATCGGACAGGGGGCTTGACACCGGGGAGCTGTTTTTT.

Turning to this clone: This specimen includes other DNA sequences encoding the same CDR3. The V gene is TRBV7-2, the J gene TRBJ2-1, with D possibly TRBD2 on 7 matching bases. The germline V and J ends were trimmed by 1 base and 6 bases, with 16 bases remaining between them. Germline V lookup: CDR1 SGHTA, CDR2 FQGNSA. The length of the CDR3 is 16 residues. This CDR3 is CASSLGGGGRPNEQFF. Here the CDR3 DNA reads TGTGCCAGCAGCTTAGGGGGGGGCGGGCGCCCCAATGAGCAGTTCTTC.

The chain joins TRBV2 to TRBJ2-3, with TRBD1 matching 10 bases. V dropped 6 bases and J dropped 3; count of bases not matched to a gene: 6. Germline CDR1 SNHLY, CDR2 FYNNEI. The CDR3 length is 15 residues. The CDR3 DNA reads as TGTGCCAGCAGCCCGGACAGGGGGTTTACAGATACGCAGTATTTT. It specifies CASSPDRGFTDTQYF.

This clone was seen just once. The rearrangement uses TRBV6-5 and TRBJ1-5, with TRBD1 identical over 9 bases. CDR3 length: 15 residues. Trimming at V came to 6 bases and at J to 2 bases, leaving 5 bases not matched to a gene. Germline V lookup: CDR1 MNHEY, CDR2 SVGAGI. CDR3 protein: CASRLGQGGNQPQHF. CDR3 DNA sequence: TGTGCCAGCAGGCTGGGACAGGGTGGCAATCAGCCCCAGCATTTT.

V and J are TRBV4-3 and TRBJ1-3; weak D call: TRBD1 (6 bases). Germline V lookup: CDR1 LGHNA, CDR2 YSLEER. The CDR3 is 15 amino acids. Between the trimmed V and J ends, which lost 0 bases and 5 bases, there was a span of 11 bases. CDR3 coding DNA: TGCGCCAGCAGCCAAGATCATCGGGGGCGAAACACCATATATTTT. Protein: CASSQDHRGRNTIYF.

The chain links TRBV28 to TRBJ2-1, with 11 bases matching TRBD1. Losses at the gene ends were 6 bases for V and 3 bases for J; bases not matched to a gene: 7. Germline V gene lookup returns CDR1 MDHEN and CDR2 SYDVKM. The CDR3 is 16 residues long. CDR3 sequence (DNA): TGTGCCAGCAGCCACCTCGGGACAGGGGGCTACAATGAGCAGTTCTTC. This sequence encodes CASSHLGTGGYNEQFF.

The CDR3 DNA follows: TGCGCCAGCAGCTTGATAGGGCAGGCTAATGAAAAACTGTTTTTT. The encoded protein is CASSLIGQANEKLFF. The chain uses TRBV5-1 and TRBJ1-4; D call uncertain. This CDR3 is 15 amino acids long. In germline, CDR1 is SGHRS, CDR2 YFSETQ. The V end was cut by 1 base, the J end by 3 bases, with 10 bases between.

The CDR3 DNA reads as TGTGCCAGCAGTTACTTTGGGGGGACGATCCAAGAGACCCAGTACTTC. This gives the protein CASSYFGGTIQETQYF. This chain joins TRBV6-2 or TRBV6-3 and TRBJ2-5; D might be TRBD2 (6 bases). The CDR3 extends over 16 amino acids. Deletions cut 1 base from V and 1 base from J, with 13 bases between. The germline V gene encodes CDR1 MNHEY and CDR2 SVGEGT.

This chain links TRBV9 with TRBJ1-2; 10 nucleotides match TRBD1. V was clipped by 3 bases and J by 6 bases; unmatched bases: 5. Germline V gives CDR1 SGDLS, CDR2 YYNGEE. This CDR3 spans 14 amino acids. The CDR3 reads CASSARQGADGYTF. For the CDR3, the DNA is TGTGCCAGCAGCGCAAGACAGGGGGCAGATGGCTACACCTTC.

This sequence joins TRBV5-8 and TRBJ1-2; possibly TRBD1 for D (5 bases). Germline assignment: CDR1 SGHTS and CDR2 YDEGEE. The V gene lost 0 bases and the J gene lost 14 bases, with 23 bases spanning the gap. The CDR3 is 15 residues long. The CDR3 here is CASSLVLSRVRQSTF. In nucleotides, the CDR3 is TGTGCCAGCAGCTTGGTATTATCCAGGGTGCGGCAATCGACCTTC.

This chain joins TRBV18 and TRBJ2-2, with TRBD2 as a possible D gene (5 bases). V lost 3 bases and J lost 0, with 8 bases in between. This CDR3 region has 15 residues. CDR1 KGHSH and CDR2 LQKENI come from the germline V gene. The CDR3 region is CASSPGGPNTGELFF. The CDR3 DNA reads as TGTGCCAGCTCACCGGGCGGGCCGAACACCGGGGAGCTGTTTTTT.

A few counts support this clone. The genes are TRBV5-6 and TRBJ1-5; D is uncertain. V was cut by 3 bases and J by 10 bases, with 11 bases left in between. Germline values: CDR1 SGHDT, CDR2 YYEEEE. This CDR3 region has 12 residues. Here the CDR3 reads CASSSSAGPQHF. CDR3 in DNA: TGTGCCAGCAGCTCCTCCGCCGGTCCCCAGCATTTT.

This chain connects TRBV19 to TRBJ2-4; TRBD2 is a possible D gene (5 bases). V was cut by 5 bases and J by 0 bases, with 8 bases left in between. The V gene's germline CDR1 is LNHDA and CDR2 SQIVND (reference sequence). The CDR3 loop spans 14 amino acids. CDR3 sequence reads: CASSPGVAKNIQYF. The CDR3 DNA reads TGTGCCAGTAGTCCCGGGGTAGCCAAAAACATTCAGTACTTC.

The V gene is TRBV11-3, the J gene TRBJ1-1, with TRBD1 matching 7 bases. Germline loops: CDR1 SGHNT, CDR2 YENEEA. This CDR3 spans 12 amino acids. V shed 3 bases and J 5 bases; nucleotides not matched to a gene: 0. The CDR3 is CASSLGQTEAFF. CDR3 nucleotide sequence: TGTGCCAGCAGCTTGGGACAGACTGAAGCTTTCTTT.

The chain uses TRBV5-1 and TRBJ2-5, with D possibly matching TRBD2 (7 bases). Germline V gene data show CDR1 as SGHRS and CDR2 as YFSETQ. The V end lost 3 bases, the J end lost 2 bases, and 11 bases lay between the germline ends. This CDR3 is built from 14 residues. The DNA of the CDR3 is TGCGCCAGCAGCTGGGGGGGCACACAAGAGACCCAGTACTTC. Its translation: CASSWGGTQETQYF.

The chain links TRBV5-5 to TRBJ1-5, with a tentative D call TRBD1 (5 bases). Deletions cut 2 bases from V and 3 bases from J, with 12 bases between. CDR1 is SGHKS, CDR2 YYEKEE, per germline (reference sequence). The CDR3 length is 15 residues. The CDR3 bases are TGTGCCAGCAGCTTTCGGGGACTTAACAATCAGCCCCAGCATTTT. This translates into CASSFRGLNNQPQHF.

This chain joins TRBV12-3 or TRBV12-4 and TRBJ2-1; no definite D call. This CDR3 is 13 amino acids long. V lost 2 bases to trimming and J lost 9 bases, with 11 bases between them. This CDR3 reads CASSLNPPAEQFF. The DNA of the CDR3 is TGTGCCAGCAGTTTAAACCCCCCCGCTGAGCAGTTCTTC.

The V gene is TRBV5-4, the J gene TRBJ1-2, with a weak D call TRBD1 (6 bases). V shed 0 bases and J shed 4 bases, with 16 bases lying between them. This CDR3 region has 16 residues. Looked up from germline, CDR1 is SGHNT and CDR2 is YYREEE (reference sequence). The chain's CDR3 is CASSLGRGARGYGYTF. For the CDR3, the DNA is TGTGCCAGCAGCTTGGGTCGGGGGGCGCGTGGCTATGGCTACACCTTC.

The genes are TRBV15 and TRBJ2-7, with 7 positions matching TRBD2. This CDR3 comprises 14 residues. J lost 5 bases, V lost 0 bases, and 4 bases had no gene match. Germline V gene sequence: CDR1 LNHNV, CDR2 YYDKDF (reference sequence). CDR3 amino acids: CATSRELAGDEQYV. The CDR3 region has the DNA TGTGCCACCAGCAGAGAATTGGCGGGGGACGAGCAGTACGTC.

This clone was seen many times. The chain has TRBV5-4 and TRBJ1-2; 10 nucleotides line up with TRBD1. Germline V CDR1 and CDR2: SGHNT, YYREEE (reference sequence). With 0 bases clipped from V and 4 bases from J, the junction kept 3 bases outside the gene matches. The CDR3 length is 15 residues. The CDR3 sequence: CASSLVTGGVYGYTF. The CDR3 coding sequence is TGTGCCAGCAGCTTGGTGACAGGGGGCGTCTATGGCTACACCTTC.

The rearrangement links TRBV7-2 to TRBJ2-7; D gene unclear. There are 13 residues in the CDR3. V was cut by 5 bases and J by 0 bases, with 8 bases left in between. In germline, CDR1 is SGHTA, CDR2 FQGNSA. CDR3 bases: TGTGCCAGCAGCCGCAGGAGCTCCTACGAGCAGTACTTC. It codes for CASSRRSSYEQYF.

The chain uses TRBV7-6 and TRBJ2-2, with a possible D match to TRBD1 (5 bases). Germline CDR1 is SGHVS and CDR2 is FNYEAQ. Trimming removed 5 bases from V and 6 bases from J, with 13 bases in between. CDR3 size: 14 residues. The CDR3 bases are TGTGCCAGCAGCCCAGCAGGGAATCCCGGGGAGCTGTTTTTT. Translating gives CASSPAGNPGELFF.

This clone came up a few times. V is TRBV6-5 and J is TRBJ1-1, with a weak D call TRBD1 (5 bases). CDR1 and CDR2 (germline): MNHEY, SVGAGI. The V and J ends lost 7 bases and 4 bases respectively, with 19 bases between them. This CDR3 has 15 residues. CDR3: CASIGGLGVGTEAFF. In DNA form, the CDR3 reads TGTGCCAGCATTGGGGGACTGGGGGTTGGCACTGAAGCTTTCTTT.

This rearrangement joins TRBV13 to TRBJ1-1; D remains unclear. Germline lookup yields CDR1 PRHDT and CDR2 FYEKMQ (reference sequence). V was cut by 2 bases and J by 11 bases, with 12 bases left in between. The CDR3 loop spans 12 amino acids. The CDR3 DNA sequence: TGTGCCAGCAGCTTAAAAGGAGGAACCGCTTTCTTT. Translated: CASSLKGGTAFF.

The V gene is TRBV5-1, the J gene TRBJ2-3; 8 bases fit TRBD2. V shed 7 bases and J 5 bases; nucleotides not matched to a gene: 12. CDR3 length: 15 amino acids. The germline V gene has CDR1 SGHRS and CDR2 YFSETQ. In DNA form, the CDR3 reads TGCGCCAGCGAGGCGAGCGGGGGTCGGCAAGATACGCAGTATTTT. Translation gives CASEASGGRQDTQYF.

V usage is TRBV27 and J usage is TRBJ1-1; the D gene is possibly TRBD1 (6 bases). Trimming pared 8 bases from V and 6 bases from J, leaving 25 bases between. Germline values: CDR1 MNHEY, CDR2 SMNVEV (reference sequence). CDR3 length equals 16 residues. CDR3 amino acids: CASGAPGTLGDAEAFF. The CDR3 region has the DNA TGTGCCAGCGGCGCCCCCGGGACACTGGGGGACGCTGAAGCTTTCTTT.